Shown below are 22 T cell receptor beta chains from a single sample sequenced in a study of T cell responses to AZD1222 COVID-19 vaccine. Using immunoSEQ multiplex PCR, the repertoire was profiled, and TCRdb retains in-frame clones only, with some absent. The sample lists about 160,000 clones; roughly 90% were seen once. The material was peripheral blood, obtained on day 0 of AZD1222 vaccination. The receptors originated from an adult in good health.

The V gene is TRBV11-2, the J gene TRBJ2-1; 10 nucleotides match TRBD2. The CDR3 totals 18 residues. Trimming at V came to 1 base and at J to 4 bases, leaving 10 bases not matched to a gene. CDR1 and CDR2 from the germline V gene are SGHAT and FQNNGV. The CDR3 DNA reads TGTGCCAGCAGCTTAGGTGGTCTAGCGGGAGACTTGTACAATGAGCAGTTCTTC. Translated: CASSLGGLAGDLYNEQFF.

The V gene is TRBV4-2, the J gene TRBJ2-5; 11 bases agree with TRBD2. This CDR3 is 19 amino acids long. The J segment lost 5 bases and the V segment lost 0 bases, leaving 14 bases of the junction unmatched. The germline CDR1 and CDR2 sequences are LGHNA and YNFKEQ. The CDR3 is CASSQEPTSGKGRPETQYF. The CDR3 nucleotides read TGTGCCAGCAGCCAAGAACCGACTAGCGGGAAGGGGCGCCCCGAGACCCAGTACTTC.

V gene TRBV29-1 combines with J gene TRBJ2-5; either TRBD1 or TRBD2 may fit D (5 bases each). Trimming pared 5 bases from V and 5 bases from J, leaving 15 bases between. Germline loops: CDR1 SQVTM, CDR2 ANQGSEA. The CDR3 has 13 amino acids. The CDR3 DNA follows: TGCAGCGTTTCGTGGGGGACCGTGGAGACCCAGTACTTC. It yields the protein CSVSWGTVETQYF.

The chain uses TRBV5-1 and TRBJ2-5; no definite D call. Germline CDR1 is SGHRS and CDR2 is YFSETQ. The CDR3 is made up of 16 amino acids. V dropped 0 bases and J dropped 1 base, with 13 bases sitting between them. The CDR3 nucleotides are TGCGCCAGCAGCTTGGGCCCCAGCGCCACCCAAGAGACCCAGTACTTC. It yields the protein CASSLGPSATQETQYF.

The chain recombines TRBV6-5 with TRBJ1-6; 9 positions match TRBD1. Germline V gene lookup returns CDR1 MNHEY and CDR2 SVGAGI. The length of the CDR3 is 14 residues. V shed 11 bases and J 5 bases; nucleotides not matched to a gene: 7. The DNA for the CDR3 is TGTGCCGTACGGACAGGGGCGGATAATTCACCCCTCCACTTT. Protein sequence: CAVRTGADNSPLHF.

This sequence joins TRBV7-2 and TRBJ2-2, with D unresolved. CDR3 length: 14 residues. Germline V gene sequence: CDR1 SGHTA, CDR2 FQGNSA. The V gene lost 3 bases and the J gene lost 5 bases, with 10 bases spanning the gap. CDR3 coding DNA: TGTGCCAGCAGCTTGGCACCCAGAACCGGGGAGCTGTTTTTT. It is translated as CASSLAPRTGELFF.

This chain connects TRBV7-3 to TRBJ2-1; D may be TRBD2 (6 bases). This CDR3 has 14 amino acids. The germline CDR1 and CDR2 sequences are SGHTA and FQGTGA. Deletions cut 2 bases from V and 3 bases from J, with 8 bases between. Here the CDR3 DNA reads TGTGCCAGCAGCTTAGGGCGGGGCTACAATGAGCAGTTCTTC. This gives the protein CASSLGRGYNEQFF.

This chain links TRBV5-1 with TRBJ2-1; 16 nucleotides agree with TRBD2. J gave up 8 bases and V 6 bases, and 14 bases lay outside the gene matches. The CDR3 covers 18 residues. Germline loops: CDR1 SGHRS, CDR2 YFSETQ. CDR3 in amino acids: CASKRAGLAGGPRDEQFF. The DNA of the CDR3 is TGCGCCAGCAAAAGGGCGGGACTAGCGGGAGGGCCGAGGGATGAGCAGTTCTTC.

The chain carries TRBV27 and TRBJ1-2; D remains unclear. Germline assignment: CDR1 MNHEY and CDR2 SMNVEV (reference sequence). This CDR3 has 13 amino acids. The V end lost 6 bases, the J end lost 3 bases, and 11 bases lay between the germline ends. The CDR3 DNA sequence: TGTGCCAGCAGCAGACACCGCGACTATGGCTACACCTTC. Protein: CASSRHRDYGYTF.

The chain uses TRBV5-1 and TRBJ1-3, with D perhaps TRBD1 (6 bases). Per the germline V gene, CDR1 is SGHRS and CDR2 is YFSETQ. The V end lost 4 bases, the J end lost 2 bases, and 10 bases lay between the germline ends. The CDR3 spans 14 residues. CDR3 protein: CASSIGTTGNTIYF. The DNA for the CDR3 is TGCGCCAGCAGCATAGGGACAACTGGAAACACCATATATTTT.

The CDR3 region is CASSLFPWGNQPQHF. The CDR3 nucleotides read TGTGCCAGCAGCTTATTCCCCTGGGGCAATCAGCCCCAGCATTTT. The J gene is TRBJ1-5, the V gene TRBV7-2; D unresolved. This CDR3 region has 15 residues. The V and J ends lost 2 bases and 2 bases respectively, with 10 bases between them. Germline assignment: CDR1 SGHTA and CDR2 FQGNSA. The full variable domain, rest sourced from reference TRBV7-2 and TRBJ1-5, is GAGVSQSPSNKVTEKGKDVELRCDPISGHTALYWYRQSLGQGLEFLIYFQGNSAPDKSGLPSDRFSAERTGGSVSTLTIQRTQQEDSAVYLCASSLFPWGNQPQHFGDGTRLSIL.

This chain uses TRBV5-1 with TRBJ1-2; 8 bases line up with TRBD1. V lost 4 bases, J lost 4 bases, and 6 bases stayed unmatched. Germline CDR1 is SGHRS and CDR2 is YFSETQ. CDR3 length: 14 residues. In nucleotides, the CDR3 is TGCGCCAGCAGCCTGGGACAGGAGGGCTATGGCTACACCTTC. Translated, it gives CASSLGQEGYGYTF.

The chain joins TRBV11-3 to TRBJ2-6; D might be TRBD1 (6 bases). The CDR3 extends over 16 amino acids. Deletions cut 2 bases from V and 1 base from J, with 9 bases between. Per the germline V gene, CDR1 is SGHNT and CDR2 is YENEEA. The CDR3, as DNA: TGTGCCAGCAGCTTATCAGGACAGTCTGGGGCCAACGTCCTGACTTTC. As protein: CASSLSGQSGANVLTF. Full variable domain (rest looked up from reference TRBV11-3 and TRBJ2-6): EAGVVQSPRYKIIEKKQPVAFWCNPISGHNTLYWYLQNLGQGPELLIRYENEEAVDDSQLPKDRFSAERLKGVDSTLKIQPAELGDSAVYLCASSLSGQSGANVLTFGAGSRLTVL.

This clone showed up just once. CDR3 loop: CASSFDRYTEAFF. DNA for the CDR3: TGTGCCAGCAGTTTTGACAGGTACACTGAAGCTTTCTTT. The V call is TRBV28, the J call TRBJ1-1; a possible D gene is TRBD1 (6 bases). V was trimmed by 3 bases and J by 3 bases, leaving 8 bases between them. The CDR3 runs to 13 residues. Germline CDR1 MDHEN, CDR2 SYDVKM.

The rearrangement uses TRBV19 and TRBJ2-5; 10 bases agree with TRBD1. Trimming cost V 6 bases and J 4 bases; bases outside gene matches: 2. The CDR3 loop spans 13 amino acids. Per the germline V gene, CDR1 is LNHDA and CDR2 is SQIVND (reference sequence). The CDR3 DNA reads TGTGCCAGTAGAGGACAGGGGGGAGAGACCCAGTACTTC. The encoded protein is CASRGQGGETQYF.

This sequence joins TRBV18 and TRBJ2-7, with 7 bases aligning to TRBD1. The CDR3 covers 14 residues. In germline, CDR1 is KGHSH, CDR2 LQKENI. The V segment lost 5 bases and the J segment 2 bases; nucleotides outside the gene matches: 6. Here the CDR3 reads CASSTGTATYEQYF. Written as DNA, the CDR3 is TGTGCCAGCTCAACGGGGACAGCAACCTACGAGCAGTACTTC.

This sequence joins TRBV6-6 and TRBJ1-1; D is ambiguous. CDR3 size: 15 residues. V lost 2 bases to trimming and J lost 4 bases, with 14 bases between them. CDR1 MNHNY and CDR2 SVGAGI come from the germline V gene (reference sequence). The CDR3 nucleotides are TGTGCCAGCAGTTACCCGGGTGCTGGAGGCACTGAAGCTTTCTTT. Translated: CASSYPGAGGTEAFF.

V usage is TRBV5-1 and J usage is TRBJ2-1; D perhaps matches TRBD2 (7 bases). This CDR3 has 15 residues. The V and J ends lost 4 bases and 9 bases respectively, with 20 bases between them. Germline V lookup: CDR1 SGHRS, CDR2 YFSETQ. CDR3 DNA sequence: TGCGCCAGCAGCACCGAAGGGGGGGTCTACGGTGAGCAGTTCTTC. Its protein product is CASSTEGGVYGEQFF.

The rearrangement joins TRBV9 to TRBJ2-1; D not certain. The CDR3 has 12 residues. Germline CDR1 SGDLS, CDR2 YYNGEE. The V end lost 0 bases, the J end lost 9 bases, and 7 bases lay between the germline ends. This chain's CDR3 is CASSVVYGEQFF. The CDR3 DNA sequence: TGTGCCAGCAGCGTAGTCTACGGTGAGCAGTTCTTC.

This clone was observed a single time. The chain couples TRBV21-1 to TRBJ1-1. TRBV21-1 is designated a pseudogene. The CDR3 consists of 18 residues. The CDR3 region is CASSKEKGPDYMNTEAFF. CDR3 sequence (DNA): TGTGCCAGCAGCAAAGAGAAGGGACCCGACTACATGAACACTGAAGCTTTCTTT.

The V call is TRBV5-1, the J call TRBJ1-2, with D possibly matching TRBD1 (5 bases). Germline CDR1 SGHRS, CDR2 YFSETQ. The CDR3 totals 14 residues. Trimming shortened V by 0 bases and J by 3 bases, and 9 bases separated the two germline ends. CDR3 sequence (DNA): TGCGCCAGCAGCTTGGGGACAACCGACTATGGCTACACCTTC. Its protein is CASSLGTTDYGYTF. Full variable domain (remainder filled in from reference TRBV5-1 and TRBJ1-2): KAGVTQTPRYLIKTRGQQVTLSCSPISGHRSVSWYQQTPGQGLQFLFEYFSETQRNKGNFPGRFSGRQFSNSRSEMNVSTLELGDSALYLCASSLGTTDYGYTFGSGTRLTVV.

Details on this clone: The junction does not match germline at one end; this may be a read error. The J gene is TRBJ2-1, the V gene TRBV7-7; D uncertain. The CDR3 covers 13 residues. CDR1 SSHAT and CDR2 FNYEAQ come from the germline V gene (reference sequence). The CDR3, as DNA: TGTGCTAGCAGCGCTGACAAGGGCAATGAGCAGTTCTTC. This gives the protein CASSADKGNEQFF.